Listed below are T cell receptor beta chains from one sample, sequenced in a study of OX40 agonist ivuxolimab in advanced cancers. The data were produced by immunoSEQ multiplex PCR, yet TCRdb's version contains in-frame clones alone and is incomplete. The sample carries tens of thousands of clones, around 86% recorded once. The input for sequencing was CD4+ or CD8+ T cells sorted from blood, taken in a trial of the OX40 agonist ivuxolimab. Receptor source: an adult with an advanced solid tumor such as melanoma, head and neck, liver or kidney cancer. Each CDR3 is given with its conserved first and last residue. D genes are given only for firm matches. Size is stated for part of the rows, as once, few or many counts, or as a class when the clone is expanded.

v_gene	abundance	j_gene	d_gene	CDR3nt	CDR3aa
TRBV9	.	TRBJ1-6	.	TGTGCCAGCCCGAGGAGGCCGGGATATAATTCACCCCTCCACTTT	CASPRRPGYNSPLHF
TRBV7-8	.	TRBJ2-7	TRBD2	TGTGCCAGCAGCCCCGTGCGGGGGGACTCCTACGAGCAGTACTTC	CASSPVRGDSYEQYF
TRBV4-3	.	TRBJ2-6	.	TGCGCCAGCAGCCAAGGTACAGGGGAGGCTGGGGCCAACGTCCTGACTTTC	CASSQGTGEAGANVLTF
TRBV14	.	TRBJ2-7	TRBD2	TGTGCCAGCAGCCGGGGGGGGATCGAGAGCTACGAGCAGTACTTC	CASSRGGIESYEQYF
TRBV27	.	TRBJ1-1	.	TGTGCCAGCAGTCGCGCGTATGATGTGGGCACTGAAGCTTTCTTT	CASSRAYDVGTEAFF
TRBV27	few	TRBJ2-1	TRBD1	TGTGCCAGCAAACACCGCCAGGGGGCGATTTACAATGAGCAGTTCTTC	CASKHRQGAIYNEQFF
TRBV25-1	.	TRBJ2-1	.	TGTGCCAGCTATCCAGACTCGGGGAATGAGCAGTTCTTC	CASYPDSGNEQFF
TRBV9	.	TRBJ2-5	.	TGTGCCAGCAGCGTAGGGATAGGAGAGACCCAGTACTTC	CASSVGIGETQYF
TRBV19	.	TRBJ1-6	.	TGTGCGTCAAGACGGGGAGAAAATTCACCCCTCCACTTT	CASRRGENSPLHF
TRBV5-8	.	TRBJ2-2	.	TGTGCCAGCAGCACCGGGACGGGCCGCACCGGGGAGCTGTTTTTT	CASSTGTGRTGELFF
TRBV5-8	.	TRBJ1-1	.	TGTGCCAGCAGCTTGGCCTCGGGGTCGAGGGTGGGCACTGAAGCTTTCTTT	CASSLASGSRVGTEAFF
TRBV28	.	TRBJ2-1	.	TGTGCCAGCAGCCCCCTCAATGAGCAGTTCTTC	CASSPLNEQFF
TRBV30	once	TRBJ2-6	TRBD1	TGTGCCTGGAGGAAGGGGGCCGGGGCCAACGTCCTGACTTTC	CAWRKGAGANVLTF
TRBV27	.	TRBJ2-7	TRBD2	TGTGCCAGCAGTTTAGCTAGCGGGATGGGTGAGCAGTACTTC	CASSLASGMGEQYF
TRBV11-3	.	TRBJ2-1	TRBD2	TGTGCCAGCAGCAGAGGCGGGAGGGGCTCCTACAATGAGCAGTTCTTC	CASSRGGRGSYNEQFF
TRBV28	.	TRBJ1-3	.	TGTGCCAGTGCCAATGGGGGTTCGGGAAACACCATATATTTT	CASANGGSGNTIYF
TRBV11-2	once	TRBJ2-5	.	TGTGCCAGCAGCTTGATGGAGGGGGCCTGGGAGACCCAGTACTTC	CASSLMEGAWETQYF
TRBV7-9	.	TRBJ1-1	.	TGTGCCAGCAGCTTTATAGGGGCAGTGAACACTGAAGCTTTCTTT	CASSFIGAVNTEAFF
TRBV30	.	TRBJ1-6	.	TGTGCCTGGATTGCAACCGGACAGTTTTTTAATTCACCCCTCCACTTT	CAWIATGQFFNSPLHF
TRBV6-6	.	TRBJ2-2	TRBD2	TGTGCCAGCAGGACCGTAGCGGGGAGCACCGGGGAGCTGTTTTTT	CASRTVAGSTGELFF
TRBV11-1	.	TRBJ2-1	TRBD2	TGTGCCAGCAGCTTCTTAGCGGGTGGGGAGCAGTTCTTC	CASSFLAGGEQFF
TRBV7-9	.	TRBJ1-2	.	TGTGCCAGCAGCCTACAGGGCCCGTACTATGGCTACACCTTC	CASSLQGPYYGYTF
TRBV2	.	TRBJ2-1	TRBD1	TGTGCCAGCAGTGGACAGGGGGCTCGGTACAATGAGCAGTTCTTC	CASSGQGARYNEQFF
TRBV18	.	TRBJ2-1	TRBD2	TGTGCCAGCTCACCAGGGACTAGCGGGAGATCTGAGCAGTTCTTC	CASSPGTSGRSEQFF
TRBV5-1	.	TRBJ2-3	TRBD2	TGCGCCAGCAGCCAAACGCTAGCGGTTTCCACAGATACGCAGTATTTT	CASSQTLAVSTDTQYF
TRBV6-5	.	TRBJ2-3	.	TGTGCCAGCAGTTACCAAGCACCTAGCACAGATACGCAGTATTTT	CASSYQAPSTDTQYF
TRBV6-6	.	TRBJ1-6	.	TGTGCCACCTACGGGGCCGGAAGCTCCTATAATTCACCCCTCCACTTT	CATYGAGSSYNSPLHF
TRBV5-1	.	TRBJ2-2	.	TGCGCCAGCCGGGACCAAACGGGCACCGGGGAGCTGTTTTTT	CASRDQTGTGELFF
TRBV6-1	.	TRBJ2-1	TRBD1	TGTGCCAGCAGTGCCGGGACAGGGGGCAAAAATGAGCAGTTCTTC	CASSAGTGGKNEQFF
TRBV7-9	.	TRBJ2-2	TRBD2	TGTGCCAGCAGCTCCTTAGCGGGAGCCGGCACCGGGGAGCTGTTTTTT	CASSSLAGAGTGELFF
TRBV11-3	.	TRBJ2-3	.	TGTGCCAGCAGCCTCCGGGACACAAGCACAGATACGCAGTATTTT	CASSLRDTSTDTQYF
TRBV9	.	TRBJ2-1	TRBD1	TGTGCCAGCAGCCAGGGACAGAATGAGCAGTTCTTC	CASSQGQNEQFF
TRBV7-9	once	TRBJ2-5	.	TGTGCCAGCAGCCACAGGGTTATAGAGACCCAGTACTTC	CASSHRVIETQYF
TRBV5-1	.	TRBJ1-1	.	TGCGCCAGCAGCCCGAATGCGGGCTCGAACACTGAAGCTTTCTTT	CASSPNAGSNTEAFF
TRBV11-3	.	TRBJ2-7	TRBD2	TGTGCCAGCAGCTTAGGGGACGGACTAGCGGGAGTCTCCTACGAGCAGTACTTC	CASSLGDGLAGVSYEQYF
TRBV27	.	TRBJ2-7	TRBD2	TGTGCCAGCAGCCGTGGGAGGGAGCCCTACGAGCAGTACTTC	CASSRGREPYEQYF
TRBV11-3	.	TRBJ2-1	.	TGTGCCAGCAGCCCCGATTCCTACAATGAGCAGTTCTTC	CASSPDSYNEQFF
TRBV19	.	TRBJ2-7	TRBD1	TGTGCCAGTAGTATGGACAGGGGTCCCACCGGGCAGTACTTC	CASSMDRGPTGQYF
TRBV11-2	.	TRBJ1-5	.	TGTGCCAGCAGCCGACAGCCCAATCAGCCCCAGCATTTT	CASSRQPNQPQHF
TRBV5-1	.	TRBJ2-1	TRBD2	TGCGCCAGCAGCTTAGGACTAGCGGGAGGGGGCGAGCAGTTCTTC	CASSLGLAGGGEQFF
TRBV6-5	.	TRBJ1-1	.	TGTGCCAGCAGTGTGGAATACGGGAACACTGAAGCTTTCTTT	CASSVEYGNTEAFF
TRBV6-6	once	TRBJ1-6	.	TGTGCCAGCAGGCAGGGTGTTAGTAAAGCCCTCCACTTT	CASRQGVSKALHF
TRBV11-1	.	TRBJ2-1	.	TGTGCCAGCAGCTTAGGGGCAGGGTGGGACAATGAGCAGTTCTTC	CASSLGAGWDNEQFF
TRBV7-2	.	TRBJ2-3	.	TGTGCCAGCAGCCCGGGGACGGCGGATACGCAGTATTTT	CASSPGTADTQYF
TRBV6-5	.	TRBJ2-7	.	TGTGCCAGCAGTTCTAGCGTCGAGCAGTACTTC	CASSSSVEQYF
TRBV13	few	TRBJ2-7	.	TGTGCCAGCACCCGCCGGGACTCGCGCTACGAGCAGTACTTC	CASTRRDSRYEQYF
TRBV7-9	.	TRBJ2-5	TRBD1	TGTGCCAGCAGCCGACAGGGGAATTGGGAGACCCAGTACTTC	CASSRQGNWETQYF
TRBV7-9	.	TRBJ2-5	.	TGTGCCAGCAGCTCCAGGTCCGGGATCCAAGAGACCCAGTACTTC	CASSSRSGIQETQYF
TRBV29-1	.	TRBJ2-7	.	TGCAGCGTTGCGGGACGACTCTCCTACGAGCAGTACTTC	CSVAGRLSYEQYF
TRBV6-5	.	TRBJ2-5	TRBD1	TGTGCCAGCAGTTACGGGACAGCTCAAGAGACCCAGTACTTC	CASSYGTAQETQYF
TRBV18	.	TRBJ1-2	.	TGTGCCAGCTCACGTCCCCAGGGGCTTCTCACCTTC	CASSRPQGLLTF